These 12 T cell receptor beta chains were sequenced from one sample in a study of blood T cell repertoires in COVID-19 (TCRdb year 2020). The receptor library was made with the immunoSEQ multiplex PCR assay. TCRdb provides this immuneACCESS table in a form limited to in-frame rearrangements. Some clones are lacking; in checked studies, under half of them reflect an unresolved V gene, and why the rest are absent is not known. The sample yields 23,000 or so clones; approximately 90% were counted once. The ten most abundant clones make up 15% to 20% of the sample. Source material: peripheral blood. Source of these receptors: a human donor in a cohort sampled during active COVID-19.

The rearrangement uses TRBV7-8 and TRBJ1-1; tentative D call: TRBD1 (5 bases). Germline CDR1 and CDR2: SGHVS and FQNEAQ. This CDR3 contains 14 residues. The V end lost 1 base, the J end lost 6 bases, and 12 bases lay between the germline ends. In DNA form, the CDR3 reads TGTGCCAGCAGCTTAGTAACCAGGGAATCTGAAGCTTTCTTT. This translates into CASSLVTRESEAFF.

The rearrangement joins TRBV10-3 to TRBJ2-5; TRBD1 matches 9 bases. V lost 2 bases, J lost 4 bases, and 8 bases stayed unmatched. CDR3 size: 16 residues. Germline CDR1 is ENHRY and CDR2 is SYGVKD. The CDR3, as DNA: TGTGCCATCAGTGAGCCAACAGGGGGCCGGGGAGAGACCCAGTACTTC. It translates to CAISEPTGGRGETQYF.

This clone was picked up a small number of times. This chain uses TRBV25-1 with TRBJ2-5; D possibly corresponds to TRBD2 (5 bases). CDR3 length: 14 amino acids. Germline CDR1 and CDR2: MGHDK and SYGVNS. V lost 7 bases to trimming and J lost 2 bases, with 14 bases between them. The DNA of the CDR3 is TGTGCCAGCACCCAACCGGGGAGACAAGAGACCCAGTACTTC. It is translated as CASTQPGRQETQYF.

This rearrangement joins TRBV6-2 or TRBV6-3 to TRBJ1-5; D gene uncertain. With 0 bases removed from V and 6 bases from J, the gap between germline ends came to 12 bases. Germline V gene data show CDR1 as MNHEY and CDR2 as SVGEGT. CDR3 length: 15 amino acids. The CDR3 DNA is TGTGCCAGCAGTTACTCGACCGGGTTCTCTCAGCCCCAGCATTTT. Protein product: CASSYSTGFSQPQHF.

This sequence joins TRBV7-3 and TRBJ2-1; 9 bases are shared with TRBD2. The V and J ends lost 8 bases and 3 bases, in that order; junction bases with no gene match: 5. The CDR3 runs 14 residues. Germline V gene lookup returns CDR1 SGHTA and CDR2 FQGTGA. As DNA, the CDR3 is TGTGCCAGCTCAAGCGGGGGGAACTACAATGAGCAGTTCTTC. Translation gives CASSSGGNYNEQFF.

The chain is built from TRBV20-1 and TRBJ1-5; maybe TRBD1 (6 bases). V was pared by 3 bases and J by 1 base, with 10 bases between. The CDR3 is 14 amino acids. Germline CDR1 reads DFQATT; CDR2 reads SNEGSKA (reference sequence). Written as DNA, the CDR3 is TGCAGTGCTAGTCGGGACACCAGCAATCAGCCCCAGCATTTT. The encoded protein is CSASRDTSNQPQHF.

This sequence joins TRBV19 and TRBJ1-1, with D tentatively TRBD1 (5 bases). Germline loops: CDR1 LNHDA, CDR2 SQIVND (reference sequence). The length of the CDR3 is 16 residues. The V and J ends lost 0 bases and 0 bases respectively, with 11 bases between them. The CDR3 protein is CASSIDRSGMNTEAFF. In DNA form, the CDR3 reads TGTGCCAGTAGTATAGATCGTTCAGGGATGAACACTGAAGCTTTCTTT.

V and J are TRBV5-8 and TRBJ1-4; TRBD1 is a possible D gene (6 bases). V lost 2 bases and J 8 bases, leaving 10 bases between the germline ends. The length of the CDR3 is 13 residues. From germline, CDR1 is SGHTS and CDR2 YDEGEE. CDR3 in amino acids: CASSFGTLEKLFF. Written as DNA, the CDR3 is TGTGCCAGCAGCTTTGGGACACTCGAAAAACTGTTTTTT. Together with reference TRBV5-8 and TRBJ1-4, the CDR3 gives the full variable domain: EAGVTQSPTHLIKTRGQQATLRCSPISGHTSVYWYQQALGLGLQFLLWYDEGEERNRGNFPPRFSGRQFPNYSSELNVNALELEDSALYLCASSFGTLEKLFFGSGTQLSVL.

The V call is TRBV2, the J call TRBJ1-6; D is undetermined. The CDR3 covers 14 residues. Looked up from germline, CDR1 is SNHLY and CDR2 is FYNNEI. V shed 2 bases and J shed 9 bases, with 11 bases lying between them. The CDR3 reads CASSERAASSPLHF. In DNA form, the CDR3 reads TGTGCCAGCAGTGAAAGAGCGGCGAGTTCACCCCTCCACTTT.

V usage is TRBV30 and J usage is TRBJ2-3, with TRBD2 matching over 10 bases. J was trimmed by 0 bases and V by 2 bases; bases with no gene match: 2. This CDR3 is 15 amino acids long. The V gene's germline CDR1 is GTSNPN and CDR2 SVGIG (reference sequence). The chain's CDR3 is CAWSLAGVSTDTQYF. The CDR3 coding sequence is TGTGCCTGGAGTCTAGCGGGGGTGAGCACAGATACGCAGTATTTT. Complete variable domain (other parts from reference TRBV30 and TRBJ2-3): SQTIHQWPATLVQPVGSPLSLECTVEGTSNPNLYWYRQAAGRGLQLLFYSVGIGQISSEVPQNLSASRPQDRQFILSSKKLLLSDSGFYLCAWSLAGVSTDTQYFGPGTRLTVL.

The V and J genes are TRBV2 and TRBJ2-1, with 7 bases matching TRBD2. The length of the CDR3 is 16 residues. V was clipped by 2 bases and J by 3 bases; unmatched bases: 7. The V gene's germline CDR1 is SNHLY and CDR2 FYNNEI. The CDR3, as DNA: TGTGCCAGCAGTGAACTGGGACTACTAGACTACAATGAGCAGTTCTTC. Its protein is CASSELGLLDYNEQFF. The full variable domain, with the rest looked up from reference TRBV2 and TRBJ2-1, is EPEVTQTPSHQVTQMGQEVILRCVPISNHLYFYWYRQILGQKVEFLVSFYNNEISEKSEIFDDQFSVERPDGSNFTLKIRSTKLEDSAMYFCASSELGLLDYNEQFFGPGTRLTVL.

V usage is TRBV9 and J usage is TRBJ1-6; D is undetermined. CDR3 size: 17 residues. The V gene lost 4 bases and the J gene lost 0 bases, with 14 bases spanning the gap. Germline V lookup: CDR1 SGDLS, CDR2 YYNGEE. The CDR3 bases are TGTGCCAGCAGCCCCGGACCGGGGAGCTCCTATAATTCACCCCTCCACTTT. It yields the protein CASSPGPGSSYNSPLHF. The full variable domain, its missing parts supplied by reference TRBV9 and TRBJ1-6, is DSGVTQTPKHLITATGQRVTLRCSPRSGDLSVYWYQQSLDQGLQFLIQYYNGEERAKGNILERFSAQQFPDLHSELNLSSLELGDSALYFCASSPGPGSSYNSPLHFGNGTRLTVT.